This is a list of T cell receptor beta chains from one sample in a study of blood T cell repertoires in COVID-19. TCRdb keeps only in-frame clones here, not all; method: immunoSEQ multiplex PCR. Seen here are some 300,000 clones, 87% observed once, and the top ten hold approximately 2.4%. Sequenced material: peripheral blood. The origin of the receptors is a man aged 18 to 29 with active or convalescent COVID-19. CDR3s include the opening cysteine and the closing phenylalanine or tryptophan.

TRBJ2-1 TRBV5-1 CASSLVLGQNYNEQFF
TRBJ1-6 TRBV6-6 CASSPHTGTGDSPLHF
TRBJ1-2 TRBV6-4 CASSAFAGGTNYGYTF
TRBJ2-3 TRBV2 CASSEAVVAGDKRDTQYF
TRBJ2-7 TRBV4-1 CASSQGVSEYSYEQYF
TRBJ1-2 TRBV18 CASSPVQYANYGYTF
TRBJ2-1 TRBV4-3 CASSQDGTSGGARYNEQFF
TRBJ1-6 TRBV5-6 CASRDRGLPYNSPLHF
TRBJ2-7 TRBV28 CASSFFGGGSYEQYF
TRBJ2-5 TRBV3-1/TRBV3-2 CASSRTKSTQYF
TRBJ2-7 TRBV7-2 CASSLWREDYEQYF
TRBJ1-1 TRBV23-1 CASSQFQGMNTEAFF
TRBJ2-2 TRBV10-3 CAISDADSLNTGELFF
TRBJ2-1 TRBV28 CASSLYGSSYNEQFF
TRBJ1-5 TRBV5-4 CASSFQVPVVMPQHF
TRBJ2-5 TRBV19 CASSPLGDRDRETQYF
TRBJ2-2 TRBV28 CASGWGTAAGELFF
TRBJ2-2 TRBV11-2 CASSLMQGSIGELFF
TRBJ2-7 TRBV14 CASSQGQVPSYEQYF
TRBJ2-1 TRBV12-5 CASGLGLGLAVNNEQFF
TRBJ1-5 TRBV7-2 CASSDRGLGQPQHF
TRBJ2-3 TRBV5-1 CASSPERGGLTDTQYF
TRBJ2-3 TRBV7-2 CASSFRSGGSRPDTQYF
TRBJ2-2 TRBV2 CARGGEVNTGELFF
TRBJ2-2 TRBV14 CASSQLFSQESNTGELFF
TRBJ2-5 TRBV2 CASRDRGGVETQYF
TRBJ2-1 TRBV14 CASSSYRSNEQFF
TRBJ2-5 TRBV29-1 CSVDIWLAGGSETQYF
TRBJ2-7 TRBV6-6 CASSRHNPRQGSYEQYF